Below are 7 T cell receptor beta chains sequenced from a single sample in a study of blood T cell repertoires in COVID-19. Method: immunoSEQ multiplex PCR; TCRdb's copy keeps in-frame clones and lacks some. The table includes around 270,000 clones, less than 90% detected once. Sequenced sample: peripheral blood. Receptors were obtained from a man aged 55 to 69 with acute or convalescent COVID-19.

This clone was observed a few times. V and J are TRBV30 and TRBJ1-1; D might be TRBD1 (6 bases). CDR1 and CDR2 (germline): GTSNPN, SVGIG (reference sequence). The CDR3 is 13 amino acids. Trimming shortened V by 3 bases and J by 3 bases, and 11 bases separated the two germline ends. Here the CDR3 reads CAWRRGGHTEAFF. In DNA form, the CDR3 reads TGTGCCTGGAGGAGGGGGGGGCACACTGAAGCTTTCTTT.

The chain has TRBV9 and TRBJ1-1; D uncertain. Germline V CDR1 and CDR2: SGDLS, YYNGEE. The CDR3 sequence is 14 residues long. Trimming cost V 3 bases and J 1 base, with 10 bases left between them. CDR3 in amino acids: CASSADIKNTEAFF. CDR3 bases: TGTGCCAGCAGCGCCGACATTAAGAACACTGAAGCTTTCTTT.

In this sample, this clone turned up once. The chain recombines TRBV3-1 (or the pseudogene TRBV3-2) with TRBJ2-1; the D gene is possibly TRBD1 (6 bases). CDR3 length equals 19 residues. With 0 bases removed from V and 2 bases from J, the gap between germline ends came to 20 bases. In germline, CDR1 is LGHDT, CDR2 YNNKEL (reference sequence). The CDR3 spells CASSQDQLSWGQPYNEQFF. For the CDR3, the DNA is TGTGCCAGCAGCCAAGATCAGTTAAGTTGGGGGCAGCCCTACAATGAGCAGTTCTTC.

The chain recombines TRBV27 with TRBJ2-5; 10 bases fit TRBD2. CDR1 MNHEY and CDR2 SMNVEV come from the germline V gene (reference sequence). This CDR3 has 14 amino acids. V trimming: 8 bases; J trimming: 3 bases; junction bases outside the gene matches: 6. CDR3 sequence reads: CASRASGGEETQYF. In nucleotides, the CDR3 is TGTGCCAGCCGGGCTAGCGGGGGAGAAGAGACCCAGTACTTC.

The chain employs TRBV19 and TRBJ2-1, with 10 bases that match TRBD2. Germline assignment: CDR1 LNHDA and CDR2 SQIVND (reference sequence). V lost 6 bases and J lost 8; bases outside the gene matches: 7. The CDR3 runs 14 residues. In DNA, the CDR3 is TGTGCCAGTAGCTCTAGCGGGAGTTTCTATGAGCAGTTCTTC. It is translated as CASSSSGSFYEQFF.

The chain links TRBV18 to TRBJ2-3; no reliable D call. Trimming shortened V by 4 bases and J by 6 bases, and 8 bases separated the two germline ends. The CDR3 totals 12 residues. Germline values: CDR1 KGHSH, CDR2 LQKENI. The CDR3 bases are TGTGCCAGCTCACTCAACGCGGATACGCAGTATTTT. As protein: CASSLNADTQYF.

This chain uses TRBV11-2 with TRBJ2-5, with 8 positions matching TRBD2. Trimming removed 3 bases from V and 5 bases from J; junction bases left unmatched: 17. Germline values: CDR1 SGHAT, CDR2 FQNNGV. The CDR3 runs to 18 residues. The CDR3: CASSFGSGVAGRQETQYF. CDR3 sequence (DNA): TGTGCCAGCAGCTTTGGGTCAGGGGTAGCGGGACGTCAGGAGACCCAGTACTTC. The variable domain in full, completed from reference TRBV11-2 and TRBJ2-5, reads EAGVAQSPRYKIIEKRQSVAFWCNPISGHATLYWYQQILGQGPKLLIQFQNNGVVDDSQLPKDRFSAERLKGVDSTLKIQPAKLEDSAVYLCASSFGSGVAGRQETQYFGPGTRLLVL.